The 21 T cell receptor beta chains reported below all come from one sample, sequenced in a study of CD8+ T cells in alopecia areata. RNA extraction and reverse transcription yielded cDNA as sequencing template. The repertoire was sequenced with immunoSEQ multiplex PCR; TCRdb's copy has only in-frame clones and lacks some. This table has around 140,000 clones, under 60% appearing once. The sample here was CD4+ T cells sorted from blood, taken at week 0. These receptors all stem from a human donor with alopecia areata.

V and J are TRBV9 and TRBJ2-5, with 8 bases matching TRBD2. Germline V CDR1 and CDR2: SGDLS, YYNGEE. The ends lost 3 bases at V and 5 bases at J; junction bases unmatched: 9. The CDR3 sequence is 15 residues long. CDR3: CASSANSGERETQYF. The CDR3 DNA follows: TGTGCCAGCAGCGCCAATAGCGGGGAGCGGGAGACCCAGTACTTC.

A word on this clone: The junction does not match germline at one end; this may be a read error. The chain couples TRBV5-1 to TRBJ2-5; D perhaps matches TRBD2 (5 bases). In germline, CDR1 is SGHRS, CDR2 YFSETQ. The CDR3 is 14 residues long. In DNA form, the CDR3 reads TGTGCCAGCAGCCCAATGAGGGCGCAAGAGACCCAGTACTTC. Translated: CASSPMRAQETQYF.

The V gene is TRBV29-1, the J gene TRBJ2-1, with 7 positions matching TRBD1. In germline, CDR1 is SQVTM, CDR2 ANQGSEA. V dropped 4 bases and J dropped 6; count of bases not matched to a gene: 3. The CDR3 is 12 amino acids. CDR3 residues: CSVGQGTNEQFF. The CDR3 nucleotides read TGCAGCGTTGGACAGGGCACCAATGAGCAGTTCTTC.

This chain joins TRBV4-1 and TRBJ2-5; perhaps D is TRBD1 or TRBD2 (6 bases each). Trimming shortened V by 2 bases and J by 7 bases, and 20 bases separated the two germline ends. This CDR3 has 16 residues. Per germline, CDR1 MGHRA and CDR2 YSYEKL. The CDR3 bases are TGCGCCAGCAGCCAACAGGATCTGGGGGGCTGGGGGACCCAGTACTTC. The encoded protein is CASSQQDLGGWGTQYF.

This rearrangement joins TRBV14 to TRBJ1-1; 9 nucleotides agree with TRBD1. Germline lookup yields CDR1 SGHDN and CDR2 FVKESK. With V trimmed by 6 bases and J by 12 bases, 11 bases remained unmatched. The CDR3 loop spans 13 amino acids. For the CDR3, the DNA is TGTGCCAGCAGTACAGGGGGCGCAAGGGAAACTTTCTTT. It translates to CASSTGGARETFF.

The chain recombines TRBV18 with TRBJ2-7, with 7 bases matching TRBD1. The CDR3 covers 15 residues. V lost 1 base, J lost 0 bases, and 3 bases stayed unmatched. Germline V gene data show CDR1 as KGHSH and CDR2 as LQKENI. In DNA, the CDR3 is TGTGCCAGCTCACCACACCGGGACAGCTCCTACGAGCAGTACTTC. Its protein product is CASSPHRDSSYEQYF.

A few counts support this clone. The chain joins TRBV27 to TRBJ1-6; D unclear. Trimming cost V 0 bases and J 7 bases, with 10 bases left between them. This CDR3 is 15 amino acids long. CDR1 is MNHEY and CDR2 is SMNVEV in the germline V gene (reference sequence). CDR3 nucleotide sequence: TGTGCCAGCAGTTTATCCCGGGCCTCGAATTCACCCCTCCACTTT. Encoded protein: CASSLSRASNSPLHF.

The gene calls are TRBV18 and TRBJ2-1; a weak D match, TRBD1 (5 bases). CDR3 length: 12 residues. V lost 3 bases to trimming and J lost 7 bases, with 7 bases between them. The germline V gene has CDR1 KGHSH and CDR2 LQKENI. The CDR3 sequence: CASSPQGNEQFF. CDR3 coding DNA: TGTGCCAGCTCACCGCAGGGTAATGAGCAGTTCTTC.

The J gene is TRBJ2-7, the V gene TRBV30, with D maybe TRBD1 (5 bases). V shed 4 bases and J shed 2 bases, with 12 bases lying between them. This CDR3 is built from 13 residues. Germline CDR1 reads GTSNPN; CDR2 reads SVGIG (reference sequence). CDR3 in DNA: TGTGCCTGGACAGGGATTTCGACCTACGAGCAGTACTTC. Translated, it gives CAWTGISTYEQYF.

This sequence joins TRBV5-1 and TRBJ2-1; TRBD2 agrees at 9 bases. The CDR3 is made up of 15 amino acids. Germline V gene data show CDR1 as SGHRS and CDR2 as YFSETQ. The junction had 4 bases not matched to a gene; V was cut back by 2 bases and J by 4 bases. The DNA of the CDR3 is TGCGCCAGCAGCTTAGAAGCGGGGGGATACAATGAGCAGTTCTTC. This translates into CASSLEAGGYNEQFF.

J is TRBJ2-5 and V is TRBV10-3; no clear D. The CDR3 sequence is 13 residues long. The germline gives CDR1 ENHRY, CDR2 SYGVKD. The V end was cut by 3 bases, the J end by 0 bases, with 5 bases between. The CDR3 DNA sequence: TGTGCCATCAGTGAAAGGTACCAAGAGACCCAGTACTTC. Protein product: CAISERYQETQYF.

The gene calls are TRBV29-1 and TRBJ2-2; 8 nucleotides match TRBD1. The CDR3 length is 16 residues. CDR1 and CDR2 from the germline V gene are SQVTM and ANQGSEA. The junction had 6 bases not matched to a gene; V was cut back by 2 bases and J by 1 base. The CDR3 region has the DNA TGCAGCGTTGAACAGTGGACAGGGATGAACACCGGGGAGCTGTTTTTT. It is translated as CSVEQWTGMNTGELFF.

The chain links TRBV7-9 to TRBJ2-1, with 7 bases that match TRBD2. This CDR3 comprises 13 residues. Per the germline V gene, CDR1 is SEHNR and CDR2 is FQNEAQ (reference sequence). V was pared by 11 bases and J by 7 bases, with 11 bases of the junction left unmatched. The CDR3 DNA reads TGTGCCCTCGCGGGAGAAGCGAGGAATGAGCAGTTCTTC. It encodes CALAGEARNEQFF.

The CDR3 DNA is TGTGCCAGCCGATATTCCGGGGTGGAGTATGGCTACACCTTC. Its protein is CASRYSGVEYGYTF. V gene TRBV5-6 combines with J gene TRBJ1-2; no reliable D call. The length of the CDR3 is 14 residues. The V end was cut by 7 bases, the J end by 5 bases, with 18 bases between. CDR1 SGHDT and CDR2 YYEEEE come from the germline V gene.

The chain employs TRBV10-3 and TRBJ2-1; D unclear. Per the germline V gene, CDR1 is ENHRY and CDR2 is SYGVKD. The CDR3 has 16 amino acids. Trimming removed 1 base from V and 2 bases from J, with 12 bases in between. CDR3 nucleotides: TGTGCCATCAGTGAGTTGCACGGAAGACCCTACAATGAGCAGTTCTTC. Translation gives CAISELHGRPYNEQFF.

The sample holds a few counts of this clone. V gene TRBV7-2 combines with J gene TRBJ2-6, with D possibly TRBD2 on 6 matching bases. Germline CDR1 SGHTA, CDR2 FQGNSA. The CDR3 contains 15 residues. V was shortened by 5 bases and J by 0 bases, with 8 bases between the two germline ends. CDR3 residues: CASSTSSSGANVLTF. The CDR3 region has the DNA TGTGCCAGCAGCACTAGCAGCTCTGGGGCCAACGTCCTGACTTTC.

This rearrangement joins TRBV7-9 to TRBJ1-2; 10 bases agree with TRBD1. The CDR3 runs to 15 residues. Germline V CDR1 and CDR2: SEHNR, FQNEAQ (reference sequence). J lost 4 bases, V lost 5 bases, and 7 bases had no gene match. CDR3 nucleotide sequence: TGTGCCAGCAGCCACGACAGGGGGCAGGTCTATGGCTACACCTTC. Its translation: CASSHDRGQVYGYTF.

This rearrangement joins TRBV4-3 to TRBJ1-6; maybe TRBD1 (6 bases). There are 15 residues in the CDR3. Trimming removed 3 bases at V and 10 bases at J, with 16 bases between. Germline V gene lookup returns CDR1 LGHNA and CDR2 YSLEER. In nucleotides, the CDR3 is TGCGCCAGCAGCCAGATCCTTGGGCAGGGGTCACCCCTCCACTTT. Protein sequence: CASSQILGQGSPLHF.

This clone was seen a few times. This chain joins TRBV4-1 and TRBJ2-3; no reliable D call. The germline CDR1 and CDR2 sequences are MGHRA and YSYEKL. The CDR3 covers 13 residues. Trimming pared 0 bases from V and 2 bases from J, leaving 3 bases between. CDR3 protein: CASSQENTDTQYF. The CDR3 DNA is TGCGCCAGCAGCCAAGAAAACACAGATACGCAGTATTTT.

The chain combines TRBV11-3 with TRBJ2-4; D perhaps matches TRBD2 (5 bases). V gave up 5 bases and J gave up 6 bases, with 11 bases separating them. Germline V gene data show CDR1 as SGHNT and CDR2 as YENEEA. This CDR3 is built from 13 residues. The CDR3 nucleotides read TGTGCCAGCAGCAACACGGGGTCAAACATTCAGTACTTC. Its translation: CASSNTGSNIQYF.

In its sample, this clone was seen a few times. The chain uses TRBV6-5 and TRBJ1-1; D gene unclear. Deletions cut 2 bases from V and 1 base from J, with 8 bases between. Germline V gives CDR1 MNHEY, CDR2 SVGAGI. This CDR3 has 14 residues. CDR3 bases: TGTGCCAGCAGTTACGTTTCCGGGAACACTGAAGCTTTCTTT. Its protein product is CASSYVSGNTEAFF.